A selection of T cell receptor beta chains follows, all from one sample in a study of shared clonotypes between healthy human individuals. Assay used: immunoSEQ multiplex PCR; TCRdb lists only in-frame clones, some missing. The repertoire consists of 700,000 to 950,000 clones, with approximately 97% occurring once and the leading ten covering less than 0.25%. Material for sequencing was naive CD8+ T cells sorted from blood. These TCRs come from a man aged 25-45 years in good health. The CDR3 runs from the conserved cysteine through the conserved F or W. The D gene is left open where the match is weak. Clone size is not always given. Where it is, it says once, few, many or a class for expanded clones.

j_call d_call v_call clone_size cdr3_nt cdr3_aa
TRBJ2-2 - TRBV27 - TGTGCCAGCAGTTTGCCCCAGGACACCGGGGAGCTGTTTTTT CASSLPQDTGELFF
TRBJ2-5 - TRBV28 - TGTGCCAGCAGTTGGGGGACCTCCCGGCAAGAGACCCAGTACTTC CASSWGTSRQETQYF
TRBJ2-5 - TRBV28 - TGTGCCAGCATTCAGGGAATCAGTCTAGAGACCCAGTACTTC CASIQGISLETQYF
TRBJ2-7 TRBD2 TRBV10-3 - TGTGCCATCAGCATCCAAGGGGGCTCTAGCGGGAGGGTACACGAGCAGTACTTC CAISIQGGSSGRVHEQYF
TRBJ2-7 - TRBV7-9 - TGTGCCAGCAGTCCGGGGCACGAGCAGTACTTC CASSPGHEQYF
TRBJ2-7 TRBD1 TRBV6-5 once TGTGCCAGCAGTTGGGGCAGGACGGGACAGCCCTACGAGCAGTACTTC CASSWGRTGQPYEQYF
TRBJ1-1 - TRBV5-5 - TGTGCCAGCAGCTCCTGGAATCAGGGGAACACTGAAGCTTTCTTT CASSSWNQGNTEAFF
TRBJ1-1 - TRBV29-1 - TGCAGCGTTCAGGGACCCACTGAAGCTTTCTTT CSVQGPTEAFF
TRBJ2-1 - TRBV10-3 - TGTGCCATCAGTGAGGGGGGAAACTCCTACAATGAGCAGTTCTTC CAISEGGNSYNEQFF
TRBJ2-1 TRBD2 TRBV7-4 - TGTGCCAGCAGCTTAGGGGTTACTAGCGTCAATGAGCAGTTCTTC CASSLGVTSVNEQFF
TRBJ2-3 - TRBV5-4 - TGTGCCAGCAGCTTGCCCGATACTTGGGTTGGTAGCACAGATACGCAGTATTTT CASSLPDTWVGSTDTQYF
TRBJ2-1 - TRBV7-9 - TGTGCCAGCAGCTTCGAGTCAGTCTACAATGAGCAGTTCTTC CASSFESVYNEQFF
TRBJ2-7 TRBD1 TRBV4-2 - TGTGCCAGCAGCCAAGATTTAGCCCAGGGGGCGCGGGATTACGAGCAGTACTTC CASSQDLAQGARDYEQYF
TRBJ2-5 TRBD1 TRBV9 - TGTGCCAGCAGCGTAGAACGACAGGGGAGTAGGGAGACCCAGTACTTC CASSVERQGSRETQYF
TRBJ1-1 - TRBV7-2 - TGTGCCAGCAGCTTAGTTGGGGCCCCTGGAGCTTTCTTT CASSLVGAPGAFF
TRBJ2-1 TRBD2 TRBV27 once TGTGCCAGCAGTGCCGGGACTAGCGGATACAATGAGCAGTTCTTC CASSAGTSGYNEQFF
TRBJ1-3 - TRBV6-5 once TGTGCCAGCAGTGCCCCGGGGTTCGCAAACACCATATATTTT CASSAPGFANTIYF
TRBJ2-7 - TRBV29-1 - TGCAGCGTTGCAGGGAGCTACGAGCAGTACTTC CSVAGSYEQYF
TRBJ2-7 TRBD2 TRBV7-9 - TGTGCCAGCAGCAACCGACTAGCGGGAGGTGTAAGCGAGCAGTACTTC CASSNRLAGGVSEQYF
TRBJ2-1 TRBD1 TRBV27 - TGTGCCAGCAGTGTCTGGGACAGGGCCTCCTACAATGAGCAGTTCTTC CASSVWDRASYNEQFF
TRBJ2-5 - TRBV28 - TGTGCCAGCAGTTGGGACTGCCAGTACTTC CASSWDCQYF
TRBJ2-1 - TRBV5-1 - TGCGCCAGCAGCGCGGAGTTGAATGAGCAGTTCTTC CASSAELNEQFF
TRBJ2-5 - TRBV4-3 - TGCGCCAGCAGCCAAGAACTCAAAGAGACCCAGTACTTC CASSQELKETQYF
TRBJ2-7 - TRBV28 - TGTGCCAGCAGTTTAAGTAGCTCCTACGAGCAGTACTTC CASSLSSSYEQYF
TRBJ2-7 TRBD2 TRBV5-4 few TGTGCCAGCAGCTTGTTAGCGGGAGAGTGGTACGAGCAGTACTTC CASSLLAGEWYEQYF
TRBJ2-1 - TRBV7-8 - TGTGCCAGCAGCTTTGGATTAGCGGCTAACAATGAGCAGTTCTTC CASSFGLAANNEQFF
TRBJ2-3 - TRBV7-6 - TGTGCCAGCAGCTTATTACGGGGCACAGATACGCAGTATTTT CASSLLRGTDTQYF
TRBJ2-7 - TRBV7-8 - TGTGCCAGCAGCTTAGATTTCGCGGGGGAGCAGTACTTC CASSLDFAGEQYF
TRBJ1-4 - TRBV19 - TGTGCCAGTACCGATCGTTCGCCGATTAATGAAAAACTGTTTTTT CASTDRSPINEKLFF
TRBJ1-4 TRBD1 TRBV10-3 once TGTGCCATCAGTGACCCGGGACAGGGGGCGTCGACTAATGAAAAACTGTTTTTT CAISDPGQGASTNEKLFF
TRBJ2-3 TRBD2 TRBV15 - TGTGCCACCAGCAGTGCGACTAGCGCAGATACGCAGTATTTT CATSSATSADTQYF
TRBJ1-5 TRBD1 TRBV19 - TGTGCCAGTAGTACCACGACCGGGACAGGGGCTAATCAGCCCCAGCATTTT CASSTTTGTGANQPQHF
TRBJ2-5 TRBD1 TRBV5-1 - TGCGCCAGCAGCCCCGGGACAGGGCTGGAGACCCAGTACTTC CASSPGTGLETQYF
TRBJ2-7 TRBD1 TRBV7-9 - TGTGCCAGCAGCTCAACGACAGGGGGCATATTCCACGAGCAGTACTTC CASSSTTGGIFHEQYF
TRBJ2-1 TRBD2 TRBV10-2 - TGCGCCAGCTACTCGAGCGGGACTCACTACAATGAGCAGTTCTTC CASYSSGTHYNEQFF
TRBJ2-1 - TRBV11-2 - TGTGCCAGCACCACTACCACTCAGAACGACAATGAGCAGTTCTTC CASTTTTQNDNEQFF
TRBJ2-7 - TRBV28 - TGTGCCAGCAGACCCCGCATGGGCTCCTACGAGCAGTACTTC CASRPRMGSYEQYF
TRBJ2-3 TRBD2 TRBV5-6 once TGTGCCAGCAGCTTTGGTGGGGAGGGGGATACGCAGTATTTT CASSFGGEGDTQYF
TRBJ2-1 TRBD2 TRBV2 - TGTGCCAGCAGTGTGTACCCCCCCAGCGGGAGCTCGGGTGAGCAGTTCTTC CASSVYPPSGSSGEQFF
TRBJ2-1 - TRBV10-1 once TGCGCCAGCAGTGACTTCGCCAGGGGCAATGAGCAGTTCTTC CASSDFARGNEQFF
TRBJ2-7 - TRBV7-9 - TGTGCCAGCAGCTCCCGGGACCGCTCCTACGAGCAGTACTTC CASSSRDRSYEQYF
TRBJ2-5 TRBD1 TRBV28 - TGTGCCAGCAGTTTCCGACAGGGGGATCGGCTCCGGGAAGAGACCCAGTACTTC CASSFRQGDRLREETQYF
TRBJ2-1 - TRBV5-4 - TGTGCCAGCAGCCCAGGGTCCTGGGTACTCAATGAGCAGTTCTTC CASSPGSWVLNEQFF
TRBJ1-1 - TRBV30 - TGTGCCTGGAGTGAAGGACAGTTGAACACTGAAGCTTTCTTT CAWSEGQLNTEAFF
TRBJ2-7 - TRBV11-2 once TGTGCCAGCAGCGTAACCCGGCGGTTCGCCTACGAGCAGTACTTC CASSVTRRFAYEQYF
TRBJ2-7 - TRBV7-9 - TGTGCCAGCAGCTGGGACCCCCACCTCTACGAGCAGTACTTC CASSWDPHLYEQYF
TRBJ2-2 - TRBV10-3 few TGTGCCACCCAGGACACCGGGGAGCTGTTTTTT CATQDTGELFF
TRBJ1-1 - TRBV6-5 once TGTGCCAGCAGTTATAGACAGGCGAACACTGAAGCTTTCTTT CASSYRQANTEAFF
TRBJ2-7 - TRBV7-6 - TGTGCCAGCAGCTTAGGCGATGCGCCCTTCTACGAGCAGTACTTC CASSLGDAPFYEQYF
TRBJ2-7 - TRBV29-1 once TGCAGCGTTGCCACAGGGTCCTACGAGCAGTACTTC CSVATGSYEQYF
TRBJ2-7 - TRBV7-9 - TGTGCCAGCAGCTTAACATCGGCCGGGGCCTACGAGCAGTACTTC CASSLTSAGAYEQYF
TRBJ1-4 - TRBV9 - TGTGCCAGCAGCGCCCGCCGGAGTAATGAAAAACTGTTTTTT CASSARRSNEKLFF
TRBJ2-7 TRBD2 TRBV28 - TGTGCCAGCAGTTCAAGGACTAGCGGGAGCTACGAGCAGTACTTC CASSSRTSGSYEQYF
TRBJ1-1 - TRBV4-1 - TGCGCCAGCAGCCAAGGCGACAGGAACACTGAAGCTTTCTTT CASSQGDRNTEAFF
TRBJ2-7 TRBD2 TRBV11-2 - TGTGCCAGCAGCTTAGAGGGGGGACTAGCCTTCGAGCAGTACTTC CASSLEGGLAFEQYF